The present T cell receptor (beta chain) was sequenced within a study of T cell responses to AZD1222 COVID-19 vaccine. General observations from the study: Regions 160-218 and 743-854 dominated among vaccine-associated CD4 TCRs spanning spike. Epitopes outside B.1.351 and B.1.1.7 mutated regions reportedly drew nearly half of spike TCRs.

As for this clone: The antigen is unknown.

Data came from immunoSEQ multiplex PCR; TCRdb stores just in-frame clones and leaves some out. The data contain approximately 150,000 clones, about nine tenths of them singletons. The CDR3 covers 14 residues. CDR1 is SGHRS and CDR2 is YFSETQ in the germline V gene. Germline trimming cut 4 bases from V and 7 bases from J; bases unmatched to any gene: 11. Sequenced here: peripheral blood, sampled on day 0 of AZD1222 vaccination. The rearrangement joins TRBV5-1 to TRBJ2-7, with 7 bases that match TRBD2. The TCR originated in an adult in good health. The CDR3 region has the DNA TGCGCCAGCAGCCGTTCCGGGGGGTCCTGGGAGCAGTACTTC. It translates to CASSRSGGSWEQYF.